This is a list of T cell receptor beta chains from one sample in a study of cytomegalovirus exposure and HLA in healthy donors. The repertoire was sequenced with immunoSEQ multiplex PCR; TCRdb's copy has only in-frame clones and lacks some. The table lists 150,000 or so clones, 86% of them singletons, with approximately 2% in the top ten. Sequencing was done on a sample of PBMCs. These receptors were collected from a human donor in good health. CDR3s include the opening cysteine and the closing phenylalanine or tryptophan. Fields, in order: J gene, V gene, clone size, D gene, CDR3 DNA, CDR3 protein. A D gene is named only where the DNA matches it firmly. Not all rows give a size; the values are once, few, many and, for expanded clones, a class.

>TRBJ2-1|TRBV11-2|.|.
TGTGCCAGCAGCTTAGATCGGGGGAAGAATGAGCAGTTCTTC
CASSLDRGKNEQFF
>TRBJ1-1|TRBV7-2|.|.
TGTGCCAGCAGCTTACAGGGGATGAACACTGAAGCTTTCTTT
CASSLQGMNTEAFF
>TRBJ2-7|TRBV6-1|.|TRBD2
TGTGCCAGCTGTTCTAGCGGGAGGTATAGAGGGCAGTACTTC
CASCSSGRYRGQYF
>TRBJ1-2|TRBV11-2|.|TRBD1
TGTGCCAGCAGCTCGGACAGGGGCTTTCGCTACACCTTC
CASSSDRGFRYTF
>TRBJ1-2|TRBV30|.|.
TGTGCCTGGAGAGACTCCAGGACAGCCCGAAGGCGCTATGGCTACACCTTC
CAWRDSRTARRRYGYTF
>TRBJ1-3|TRBV6-1|.|TRBD1
TGTGCCGGCGGACAGGGATTCTCTGGAAACACCATATATTTT
CAGGQGFSGNTIYF
>TRBJ2-1|TRBV27|.|.
TGTGCCAGCAGACTCAGGGTGGGCTCCTACAATGAGCAGTTCTTC
CASRLRVGSYNEQFF
>TRBJ2-7|TRBV7-2|.|.
TGTGCCAGCAGCTTACTACGCGGGGGCCTCCACGAGCAGTACTTC
CASSLLRGGLHEQYF
>TRBJ2-1|TRBV2|.|TRBD2
TGTGCCAGCCACGCCCTAGCGGGAGGGGTCAATGAGCAGTTCTTC
CASHALAGGVNEQFF
>TRBJ1-2|TRBV7-2|.|.
TGTGCCAGCAGCTCTTCGGGGAACCACTATGGCTACACCTTC
CASSSSGNHYGYTF
>TRBJ2-7|TRBV19|.|.
TGTGCCAGTAGTATATCTAGGACACCGCCCTACGAGCAGTACTTC
CASSISRTPPYEQYF
>TRBJ1-2|TRBV27|.|TRBD1
TGTGCCAGCAGTTCACGGACAGGGGACTATGGCTACACCTTC
CASSSRTGDYGYTF
>TRBJ2-1|TRBV9|once|TRBD2
TGTGCCAGCAGCGTAGTAGCGGGAGGCTACAATGAGCAGTTCTTC
CASSVVAGGYNEQFF
>TRBJ1-1|TRBV6-6|.|.
TGTGCCAGCAGTTACGGGGCCCGTGGGGCTTTCTTT
CASSYGARGAFF
>TRBJ2-7|TRBV19|.|TRBD1
TGTGCCAGTAGTGCCGGGACAGGGCCCTCCTACGAGCAGTACTTC
CASSAGTGPSYEQYF
>TRBJ2-2|TRBV18|.|.
TGTGCCAGCTCACCGCTGGCCATGAACACCGGGGAGCTGTTTTTT
CASSPLAMNTGELFF
>TRBJ1-5|TRBV2|.|.
TGTGCCAGCAGCCAGCTTGAGGGCCGGCAGCCCCAGCATTTT
CASSQLEGRQPQHF
>TRBJ1-5|TRBV6-5|.|.
TGTGCCAGCAGTTACTCGGGAGGTGCGTGGCCCCAGCATTTT
CASSYSGGAWPQHF
>TRBJ1-2|TRBV18|.|.
TGTGCCAGCTCACCCCCTGCAGCTAACTATGGCTACACCTTC
CASSPPAANYGYTF
>TRBJ2-1|TRBV28|once|.
TGTGCCAGCAGGACTAGCTACAATGAGCAGTTCTTC
CASRTSYNEQFF
>TRBJ2-1|TRBV27|.|.
TGTGCCAGCAGTCTAACTGGACTAAATGAGCAGTTCTTC
CASSLTGLNEQFF
>TRBJ1-1|TRBV18|.|.
TGTGCCAGCTCACCACCGACAAAGAACACTGAAGCTTTCTTT
CASSPPTKNTEAFF
>TRBJ2-5|TRBV5-4|.|TRBD2
TGTGCCAGCAGCACCGGACTAGCGGGAGGGGTAGAGACCCAGTACTTC
CASSTGLAGGVETQYF
>TRBJ2-7|TRBV18|.|TRBD2
TGTGCCAGCTCACCGCTTGGGACTAGCGGAACCTACGAGCAGTACTTC
CASSPLGTSGTYEQYF
>TRBJ1-1|TRBV18|.|TRBD1
TGTGCCAGCTCACCTCGGGGACAGGGAGTCACTGAAGCTTTCTTT
CASSPRGQGVTEAFF
>TRBJ2-7|TRBV5-6|.|TRBD2
TGTGCCAGCAGCCGGGGGCTACGGGAGGGGGAGCAGTACTTC
CASSRGLREGEQYF
>TRBJ1-5|TRBV7-2|.|.
TGTGCCAGCAGCTTAAGGAGGACAGAAGGCAATCAGCCCCAGCATTTT
CASSLRRTEGNQPQHF
>TRBJ1-5|TRBV5-1|.|.
TGCGCCAGCAGCTTGGGGGGGCACAATCAGCCCCAGCATTTT
CASSLGGHNQPQHF
>TRBJ2-1|TRBV19|.|.
TGTGCCAGTAGTCCATTTATCGGGGACTCCTACAATGAGCAGTTCTTC
CASSPFIGDSYNEQFF
>TRBJ2-3|TRBV7-2|.|TRBD2
TGTGCCAGCAGCTATAGCGGGGGGTCCTCAGATACGCAGTATTTT
CASSYSGGSSDTQYF
>TRBJ1-2|TRBV7-2|.|TRBD1
TGTGCCAGCAGCTGGCGGACAGGGGGGTATAGCTATGGCTACACCTTC
CASSWRTGGYSYGYTF
>TRBJ1-1|TRBV13|.|TRBD1
TGTGCCAGCAGCCCGCGCCTTTTCGGGACAGGGGGCACTGAAGCTTTCTTT
CASSPRLFGTGGTEAFF
>TRBJ1-2|TRBV20-1|once|.
TGCAGTGCCACACGGGGGGAGGGCTACACCTTC
CSATRGEGYTF
>TRBJ1-1|TRBV7-9|.|TRBD1
TGTGCCAGCAGCTTATCCGGGACAGGGACCCACACTGAAGCTTTCTTT
CASSLSGTGTHTEAFF
>TRBJ2-7|TRBV7-8|.|.
TGTGCCAGCAGCTTAAGACAGGGACTCTCCTACGAGCAGTACTTC
CASSLRQGLSYEQYF
>TRBJ2-3|TRBV27|.|.
TGTGCCAGCAGTTTACGACAGTATACGGTGCCAGATACGCAGTATTTT
CASSLRQYTVPDTQYF
>TRBJ1-2|TRBV28|.|.
TGTGCCAGCAGTTTATCCGGGTCTACCTTGGTTTCTGGCTACACCTTC
CASSLSGSTLVSGYTF
>TRBJ2-1|TRBV28|.|TRBD1
TGTGCCAGCAGTCGACAGGGTTTAGATGAGCAGTTCTTC
CASSRQGLDEQFF
>TRBJ2-3|TRBV7-3|once|TRBD2
TGTGCCAGCAGCTTATTGAGCGGGGGGGCTCGAGGAGATACGCAGTATTTT
CASSLLSGGARGDTQYF
>TRBJ1-1|TRBV11-2|.|.
TGTGCCAGCAGCTCATCCACTGAAGCTTTCTTT
CASSSSTEAFF